Listed below are T cell receptor beta chains from one sample, sequenced in a study of blood T cell repertoires in COVID-19. Data came from immunoSEQ multiplex PCR; TCRdb stores just in-frame clones and leaves some out. The sample records about 330,000 clones, roughly nine tenths being singletons. Sample: PBMCs or T cells enriched from blood (not recorded which). These receptors were taken from a woman aged 25 to 39 who had recovered from COVID-19. CDR3s include the opening cysteine and the closing phenylalanine or tryptophan. Each record gives: J gene, D gene, V gene, clone size, CDR3 protein, CDR3 DNA. A D gene is named only where the DNA matches it firmly. Clone size is not always given. Where it is, it says once, few, many or a class for expanded clones.

TRBJ2-7	TRBD2	TRBV15	NA	CATSRDASGGYEQYF	TGTGCCACCAGCAGAGACGCTAGCGGGGGCTACGAGCAGTACTTC
TRBJ1-1	TRBD1	TRBV7-9	NA	CASSRTGVNTEAFF	TGTGCCAGCAGCCGGACAGGGGTGAACACTGAAGCTTTCTTT
TRBJ1-1	TRBD1	TRBV7-2	once	CASSLGRQGPRSTEAFF	TGTGCCAGCAGCTTAGGCCGACAGGGACCACGGAGCACTGAAGCTTTCTTT
TRBJ1-5	NA	TRBV28	NA	CASSLTGYSNQPQHF	TGTGCCAGCAGTTTAACAGGTTATAGCAATCAGCCCCAGCATTTT
TRBJ2-1	NA	TRBV4-3	NA	CASSQDMAGAQFF	TGCGCCAGCAGCCAAGATATGGCGGGGGCGCAGTTCTTC
TRBJ2-1	TRBD1	TRBV9	NA	CASTHRRTGTYNEQFF	TGTGCCAGCACCCATAGACGGACAGGGACCTACAATGAGCAGTTCTTC
TRBJ2-3	NA	TRBV5-1	NA	CASSSQGGVTDTQYF	TGCGCCAGCAGCTCCCAGGGTGGGGTCACAGATACGCAGTATTTT
TRBJ1-1	NA	TRBV7-2	NA	CASSSQTVANTEAFF	TGTGCCAGCAGCTCCCAGACAGTAGCGAACACTGAAGCTTTCTTT
TRBJ2-7	NA	TRBV7-2	NA	CASSQRGSDGSYEQYF	TGTGCCAGCAGCCAGAGGGGGAGTGACGGATCCTACGAGCAGTACTTC
TRBJ1-2	NA	TRBV4-1	NA	CASSQDLAVTNYGYTF	TGCGCCAGCAGCCAAGATCTGGCAGTGACTAACTATGGCTACACCTTC
TRBJ2-5	TRBD1	TRBV19	NA	CASSGRGMETQYF	TGTGCCAGTAGTGGCAGGGGGATGGAGACCCAGTACTTC
TRBJ1-1	NA	TRBV5-4	few	CASSGRGNTEAFF	TGTGCCAGCAGCGGGAGAGGGAACACTGAAGCTTTCTTT
TRBJ2-1	NA	TRBV4-1	NA	CASSQVFDSTYNEQFF	TGCGCCAGCAGCCAAGTATTTGACAGTACCTACAATGAGCAGTTCTTC
TRBJ1-5	NA	TRBV3-1/TRBV3-2	NA	CASSQDTVGQPQHF	TGTGCCAGCAGCCAAGATACGGTCGGTCAGCCCCAGCATTTT